A single sample gave rise to the 6 T cell receptor beta chains below, sequenced in a study of blood T cell repertoires in COVID-19. TCRdb's table, derived via immunoSEQ multiplex PCR, lists solely in-frame clones and lacks some. The sample has around 230,000 clones, over 85% seen once. Specimen: PBMCs or T cells enriched from blood (not recorded which). These receptors all come from a woman in her 30s with acute COVID-19.

The chain links TRBV7-2 to TRBJ1-5; D ambiguous. Germline CDR1 and CDR2: SGHTA and FQGNSA. The CDR3 has 16 residues. Trimming stripped 2 bases from V and 0 bases from J, with 11 bases between. The CDR3 sequence: CASSLSPTNSNQPQHF. The CDR3 bases are TGTGCCAGCAGCTTAAGCCCTACGAATAGCAATCAGCCCCAGCATTTT. Full variable domain (remainder filled in from reference TRBV7-2 and TRBJ1-5): GAGVSQSPSNKVTEKGKDVELRCDPISGHTALYWYRQSLGQGLEFLIYFQGNSAPDKSGLPSDRFSAERTGGSVSTLTIQRTQQEDSAVYLCASSLSPTNSNQPQHFGDGTRLSIL.

The chain couples TRBV10-1 to TRBJ2-3; TRBD2 matches 12 bases. The germline gives CDR1 WNHNN, CDR2 SYGVQD (reference sequence). Trimming at V came to 4 bases and at J to 3 bases, leaving 8 bases not matched to a gene. The CDR3 has 17 residues. The CDR3 is CASSGPLTSGGTDTQYF. In DNA form, the CDR3 reads TGCGCCAGCAGTGGGCCATTGACTAGCGGGGGTACAGATACGCAGTATTTT.

The chain uses TRBV7-8 and TRBJ1-2; D is possibly TRBD1 (5 bases). Deletions cut 1 base from V and 4 bases from J, with 19 bases between. The CDR3 loop spans 17 amino acids. The V gene's germline CDR1 is SGHVS and CDR2 FQNEAQ. CDR3 amino acids: CASSLEGGAGGFYGYTF. CDR3 in DNA: TGTGCCAGCAGCTTAGAAGGAGGGGCCGGAGGTTTCTATGGCTACACCTTC.

Here the CDR3 reads CASSLLGALYNEQFF. The CDR3 nucleotides are TGTGCCAGCAGCTTATTGGGGGCCCTATACAATGAGCAGTTCTTC. The V gene is TRBV7-9, the J gene TRBJ2-1, with a possible D match to TRBD1 (6 bases). V was pared by 2 bases and J by 4 bases, with 12 bases between. The CDR3 spans 15 residues. Germline CDR1 is SEHNR and CDR2 is FQNEAQ (reference sequence).

This sequence joins TRBV5-6 and TRBJ2-1; 10 bases match TRBD2. The CDR3 sequence is 17 residues long. Germline loops: CDR1 SGHDT, CDR2 YYEEEE. Unmatched junction bases numbered 9, after V lost 2 bases and J lost 4 bases. CDR3 sequence reads: CASSFRASGGDYNEQFF. The CDR3 bases are TGTGCCAGCAGCTTTAGGGCTAGCGGGGGCGATTACAATGAGCAGTTCTTC. Complete variable domain (other parts from reference TRBV5-6 and TRBJ2-1): DAGVTQSPTHLIKTRGQQVTLRCSPKSGHDTVSWYQQALGQGPQFIFQYYEEEERQRGNFPDRFSGHQFPNYSSELNVNALLLGDSALYLCASSFRASGGDYNEQFFGPGTRLTVL.

The chain employs TRBV10-3 and TRBJ2-2; possibly TRBD1 for D (6 bases). CDR3 length equals 16 residues. Germline V lookup: CDR1 ENHRY, CDR2 SYGVKD. Between the trimmed V and J ends, which lost 0 bases and 8 bases, there was a span of 16 bases. The DNA of the CDR3 is TGTGCCATCAGTGAGTCCGGACAGTCGCTGGTAGGGGAGCTGTTTTTT. Its protein product is CAISESGQSLVGELFF.